This entry features one T cell receptor beta chain sequence. J was trimmed by 0 bases and V by 0 bases; bases with no gene match: 5. Germline lookup yields CDR1 SGDLS and CDR2 YYNGEE. This CDR3 has 17 residues. Using immunoSEQ multiplex PCR, the repertoire was profiled, and TCRdb retains in-frame clones only, with some absent. The sample consists of over 150,000 clones, approximately 87% of them appearing once. The data are from a study of blood T cell repertoires in COVID-19. Study-wide background: In each case, the material was cDNA or gDNA derived from T cells, B-cell-depleted T cells, or PBMCs.

This TCR was sampled from a woman between 18 and 29 years old who had recovered from COVID-19. Sequencing was carried out using peripheral blood. The chain employs TRBV9 and TRBJ2-1, with 8 bases aligning to TRBD2. CDR3 sequence (DNA): TGTGCCAGCAGCGTAGCCAGCGGGAGTACCTCCTACAATGAGCAGTTCTTC. Translation: CASSVASGSTSYNEQFF.